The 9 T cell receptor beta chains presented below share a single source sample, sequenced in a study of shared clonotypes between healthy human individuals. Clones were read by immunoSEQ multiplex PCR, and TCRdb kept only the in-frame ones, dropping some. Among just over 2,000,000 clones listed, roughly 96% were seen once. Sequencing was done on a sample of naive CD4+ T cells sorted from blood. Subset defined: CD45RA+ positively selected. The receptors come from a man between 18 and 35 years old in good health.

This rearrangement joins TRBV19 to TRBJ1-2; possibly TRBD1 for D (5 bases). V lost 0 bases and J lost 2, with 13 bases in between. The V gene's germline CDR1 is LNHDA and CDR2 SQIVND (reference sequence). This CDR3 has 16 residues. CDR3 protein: CASSIEAVGPNYGYTF. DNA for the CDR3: TGTGCCAGTAGTATAGAGGCGGTGGGGCCGAACTATGGCTACACCTTC.

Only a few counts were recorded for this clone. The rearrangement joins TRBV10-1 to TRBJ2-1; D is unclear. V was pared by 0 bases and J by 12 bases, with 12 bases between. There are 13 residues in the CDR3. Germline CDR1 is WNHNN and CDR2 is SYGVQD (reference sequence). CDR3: CASSESWAVRQFF. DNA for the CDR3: TGCGCCAGCAGTGAGTCGTGGGCGGTCAGGCAGTTCTTC.

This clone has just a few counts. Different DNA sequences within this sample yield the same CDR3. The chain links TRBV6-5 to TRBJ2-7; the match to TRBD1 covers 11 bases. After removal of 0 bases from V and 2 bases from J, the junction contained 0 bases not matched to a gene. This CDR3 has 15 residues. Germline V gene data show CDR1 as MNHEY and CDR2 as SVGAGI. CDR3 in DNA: TGTGCCAGCAGTTACTCGGACAGGGGGCCCTACGAGCAGTACTTC. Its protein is CASSYSDRGPYEQYF.

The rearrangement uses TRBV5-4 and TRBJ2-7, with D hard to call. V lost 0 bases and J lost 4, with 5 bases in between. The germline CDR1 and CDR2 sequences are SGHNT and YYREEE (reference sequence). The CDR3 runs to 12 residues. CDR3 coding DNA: TGTGCCAGCAGCTTGGAAAATTACGAGCAGTACTTC. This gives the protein CASSLENYEQYF.

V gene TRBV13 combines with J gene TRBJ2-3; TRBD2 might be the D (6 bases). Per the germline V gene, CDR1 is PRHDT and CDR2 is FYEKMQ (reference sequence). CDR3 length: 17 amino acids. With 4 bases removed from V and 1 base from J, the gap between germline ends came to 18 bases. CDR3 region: CASSSSIAARGTDTQYF. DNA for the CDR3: TGTGCCAGCAGCTCATCTATAGCGGCCCGGGGCACAGATACGCAGTATTTT.

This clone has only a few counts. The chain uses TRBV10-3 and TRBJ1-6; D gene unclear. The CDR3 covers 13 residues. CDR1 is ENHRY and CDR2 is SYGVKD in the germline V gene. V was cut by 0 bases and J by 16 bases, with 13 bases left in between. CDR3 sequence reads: CAISESLAAQLHF. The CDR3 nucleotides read TGTGCCATCAGTGAGTCGTTGGCAGCCCAACTCCACTTT.

CDR3 coding DNA: TGTGCCAGCAGCCTTGCAAGGACCACAGATACGCAGTATTTT. Translating it yields CASSLARTTDTQYF. This chain connects TRBV7-3 to TRBJ2-3; D gene ambiguous. The CDR3 runs to 14 residues. Between the trimmed V and J ends, which lost 5 bases and 2 bases, there was a span of 11 bases. Germline V gene sequence: CDR1 SGHTA, CDR2 FQGTGA.

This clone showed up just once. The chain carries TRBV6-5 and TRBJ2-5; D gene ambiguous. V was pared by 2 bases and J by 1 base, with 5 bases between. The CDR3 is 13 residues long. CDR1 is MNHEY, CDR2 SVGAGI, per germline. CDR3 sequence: CASSYRLQETQYF. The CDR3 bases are TGTGCCAGCAGTTACAGGCTCCAAGAGACCCAGTACTTC.

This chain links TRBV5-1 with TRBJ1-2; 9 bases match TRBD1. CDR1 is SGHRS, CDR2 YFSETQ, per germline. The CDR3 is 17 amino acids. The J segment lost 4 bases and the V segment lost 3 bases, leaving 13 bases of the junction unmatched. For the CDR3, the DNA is TGCGCCAGCAGCTCCTCCTTCCTCCCGGGACAGGGCTATGGCTACACCTTC. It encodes CASSSSFLPGQGYGYTF.